This TCR beta chain was documented in a study of siplizumab effects on memory and regulatory T cells. Some clones are missing from TCRdb's copy, which holds only in-frame ones; the method was immunoSEQ multiplex PCR. This sample has around 100,000 clones; about nine tenths occur once, and the top ten carry around 0.15%. V lost 4 bases to trimming and J lost 9 bases, with 14 bases between them. The CDR3 runs to 14 residues. Germline CDR1 SGDLS, CDR2 YYNGEE. The chain joins TRBV9 to TRBJ2-6; D is possibly TRBD1 (6 bases). This TCR was recovered from a human donor in good health. Sequencing used CD4+ T cells sorted from blood. The CDR3 loop reads CASSREQGDNVLTF. The CDR3 DNA sequence: TGTGCCAGCAGCAGGGAACAGGGAGACAACGTCCTGACTTTC. The whole variable domain, remainder taken from reference TRBV9 and TRBJ2-6, is DSGVTQTPKHLITATGQRVTLRCSPRSGDLSVYWYQQSLDQGLQFLIQYYNGEERAKGNILERFSAQQFPDLHSELNLSSLELGDSALYFCASSREQGDNVLTFGAGSRLTVL.